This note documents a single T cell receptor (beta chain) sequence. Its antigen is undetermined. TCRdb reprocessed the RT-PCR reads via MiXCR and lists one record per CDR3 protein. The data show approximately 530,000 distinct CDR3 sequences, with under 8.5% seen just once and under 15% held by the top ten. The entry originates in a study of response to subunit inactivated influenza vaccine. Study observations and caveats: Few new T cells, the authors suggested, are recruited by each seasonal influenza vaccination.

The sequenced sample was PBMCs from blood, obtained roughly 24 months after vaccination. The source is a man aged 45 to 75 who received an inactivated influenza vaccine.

CDR3 bases: TGCGCCAGCAGCCAAGATAAGGAGCAAGAGACCCAGTACTTC. Translation gives CASSQDKEQETQYF. The chain has TRBV4-3 and TRBJ2-5; D uncertain. This CDR3 spans 14 amino acids. V was clipped by 0 bases and J by 2 bases, with 7 bases between them. Germline V gives CDR1 LGHNA, CDR2 YSLEER.